This TCR beta chain was recorded in a study of blood T cell repertoires in COVID-19. About the study: Donors in the United States, Italy and Spain gave samples during acute or convalescent COVID-19.

The repertoire was sequenced with immunoSEQ multiplex PCR; TCRdb's copy has only in-frame clones and lacks some. The table shows 100,000 to 150,000 clones, with approximately 88% occurring only once. Only one count was recorded for this clone. V lost 2 bases and J lost 2, with 15 bases in between. This CDR3 has 16 residues. The germline gives CDR1 SGHTA, CDR2 FQGNSA. The V call is TRBV7-2, the J call TRBJ1-2, with D maybe TRBD1 (6 bases). Sequenced sample: peripheral blood. This clonotype was obtained from a man between 65 and 79 years old with active COVID-19. The CDR3 bases are TGTGCCAGCAGCTTAAGCTTGTCAGGGGCGAACTATGGCTACACCTTC. Amino acids: CASSLSLSGANYGYTF.